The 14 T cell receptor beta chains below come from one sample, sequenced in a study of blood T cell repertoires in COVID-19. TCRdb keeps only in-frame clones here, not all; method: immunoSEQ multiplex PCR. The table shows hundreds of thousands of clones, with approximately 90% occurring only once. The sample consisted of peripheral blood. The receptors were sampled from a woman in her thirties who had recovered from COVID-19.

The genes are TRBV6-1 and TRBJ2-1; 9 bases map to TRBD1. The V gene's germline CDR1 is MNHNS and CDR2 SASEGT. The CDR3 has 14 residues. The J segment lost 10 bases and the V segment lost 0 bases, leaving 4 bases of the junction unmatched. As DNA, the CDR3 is TGTGCCAGCAGTGAAGCGGACAGGGGCGGGGAGCAGTTCTTC. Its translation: CASSEADRGGEQFF.

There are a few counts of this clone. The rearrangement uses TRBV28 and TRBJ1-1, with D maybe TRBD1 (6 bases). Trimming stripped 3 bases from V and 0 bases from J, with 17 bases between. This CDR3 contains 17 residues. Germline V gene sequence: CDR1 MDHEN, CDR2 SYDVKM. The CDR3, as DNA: TGTGCCAGCAGTTTGGACCCGGACAGTCCTATGAACACTGAAGCTTTCTTT. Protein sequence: CASSLDPDSPMNTEAFF.

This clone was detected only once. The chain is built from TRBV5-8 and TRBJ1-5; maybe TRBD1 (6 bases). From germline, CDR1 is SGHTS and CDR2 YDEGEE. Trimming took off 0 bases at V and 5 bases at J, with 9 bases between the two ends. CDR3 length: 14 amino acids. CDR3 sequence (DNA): TGTGCCAGCAGCTTGGTGTCAGGGGATCAGCCCCAGCATTTT. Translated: CASSLVSGDQPQHF.

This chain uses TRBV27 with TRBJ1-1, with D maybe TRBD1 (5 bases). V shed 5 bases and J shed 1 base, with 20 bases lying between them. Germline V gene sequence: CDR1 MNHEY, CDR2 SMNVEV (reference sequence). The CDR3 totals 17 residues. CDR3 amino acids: CASSLRAGPWGNTEAFF. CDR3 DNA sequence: TGTGCCAGCAGTCTCAGGGCCGGGCCTTGGGGGAACACTGAAGCTTTCTTT.

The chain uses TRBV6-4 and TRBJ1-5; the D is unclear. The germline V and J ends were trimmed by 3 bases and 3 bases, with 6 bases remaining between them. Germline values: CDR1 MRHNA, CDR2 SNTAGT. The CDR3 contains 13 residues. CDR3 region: CASSERANQPQHF. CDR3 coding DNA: TGTGCCAGCAGTGAGAGGGCCAATCAGCCCCAGCATTTT.

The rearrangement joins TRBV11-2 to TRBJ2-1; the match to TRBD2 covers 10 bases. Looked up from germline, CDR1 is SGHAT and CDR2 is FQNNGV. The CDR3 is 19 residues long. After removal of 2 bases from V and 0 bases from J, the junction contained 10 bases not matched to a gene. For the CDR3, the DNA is TGTGCCAGCAGCTTAAGGCTAGCGGGGGCCCCGAGCTCCTACAATGAGCAGTTCTTC. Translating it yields CASSLRLAGAPSSYNEQFF. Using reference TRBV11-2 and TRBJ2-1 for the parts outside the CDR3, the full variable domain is EAGVAQSPRYKIIEKRQSVAFWCNPISGHATLYWYQQILGQGPKLLIQFQNNGVVDDSQLPKDRFSAERLKGVDSTLKIQPAKLEDSAVYLCASSLRLAGAPSSYNEQFFGPGTRLTVL.

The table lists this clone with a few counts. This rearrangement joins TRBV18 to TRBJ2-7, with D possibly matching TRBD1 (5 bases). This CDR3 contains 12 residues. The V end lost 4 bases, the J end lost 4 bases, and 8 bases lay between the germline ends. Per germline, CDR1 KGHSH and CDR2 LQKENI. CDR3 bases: TGTGCCAGCTCACTACAGGTATACGAGCAGTACTTC. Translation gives CASSLQVYEQYF.

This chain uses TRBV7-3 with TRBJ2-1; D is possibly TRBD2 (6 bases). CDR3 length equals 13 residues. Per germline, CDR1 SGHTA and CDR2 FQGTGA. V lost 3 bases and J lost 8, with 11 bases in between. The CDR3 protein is CASSFMASDEQFF. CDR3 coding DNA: TGTGCCAGCAGCTTTATGGCTAGCGATGAGCAGTTCTTC.

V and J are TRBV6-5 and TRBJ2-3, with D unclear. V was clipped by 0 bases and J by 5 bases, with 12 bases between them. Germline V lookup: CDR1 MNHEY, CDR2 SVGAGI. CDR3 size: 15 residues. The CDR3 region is CASSYSFVRRDTQYF. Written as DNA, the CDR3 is TGTGCCAGCAGTTACTCTTTTGTACGTAGAGATACGCAGTATTTT.

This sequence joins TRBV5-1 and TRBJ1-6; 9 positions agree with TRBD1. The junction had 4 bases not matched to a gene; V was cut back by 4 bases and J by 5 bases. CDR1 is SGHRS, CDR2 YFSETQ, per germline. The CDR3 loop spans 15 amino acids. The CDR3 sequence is CASSPWTGDNSPLHF. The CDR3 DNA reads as TGCGCCAGCAGCCCTTGGACAGGGGATAATTCACCCCTCCACTTT.

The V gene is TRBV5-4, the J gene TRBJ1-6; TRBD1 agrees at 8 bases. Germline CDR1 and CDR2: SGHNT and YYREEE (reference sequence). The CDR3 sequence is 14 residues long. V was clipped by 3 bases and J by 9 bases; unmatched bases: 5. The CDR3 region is CASSSGQGSSPLHF. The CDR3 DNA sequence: TGTGCCAGCAGCTCCGGACAGGGAAGTTCACCCCTCCACTTT.

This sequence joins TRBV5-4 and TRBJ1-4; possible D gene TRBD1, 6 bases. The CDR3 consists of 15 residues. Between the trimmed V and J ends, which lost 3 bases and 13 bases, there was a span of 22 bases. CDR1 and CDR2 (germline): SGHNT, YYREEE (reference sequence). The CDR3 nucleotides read TGTGCCAGCAGCTCCGCGCCAGGGGATACTGGAGGACTGTTTTTT. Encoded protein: CASSSAPGDTGGLFF.

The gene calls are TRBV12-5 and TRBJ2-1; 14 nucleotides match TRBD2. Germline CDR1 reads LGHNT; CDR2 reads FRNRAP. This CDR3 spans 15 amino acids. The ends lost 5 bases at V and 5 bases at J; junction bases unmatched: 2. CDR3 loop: CASGRLAGGDNEQFF. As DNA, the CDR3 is TGTGCTAGTGGTAGACTAGCGGGGGGGGACAATGAGCAGTTCTTC.

CDR3 DNA sequence: TGTGCCAGCGAAGCGGGGGGTCACAATGAGCAGTTCTTC. It encodes CASEAGGHNEQFF. V is TRBV28 and J is TRBJ2-1; 9 nucleotides line up with TRBD2. This CDR3 is 13 amino acids long. Trimming took 8 bases from V and 5 from J; bases not matched to a gene: 4. Germline V gives CDR1 MDHEN, CDR2 SYDVKM.